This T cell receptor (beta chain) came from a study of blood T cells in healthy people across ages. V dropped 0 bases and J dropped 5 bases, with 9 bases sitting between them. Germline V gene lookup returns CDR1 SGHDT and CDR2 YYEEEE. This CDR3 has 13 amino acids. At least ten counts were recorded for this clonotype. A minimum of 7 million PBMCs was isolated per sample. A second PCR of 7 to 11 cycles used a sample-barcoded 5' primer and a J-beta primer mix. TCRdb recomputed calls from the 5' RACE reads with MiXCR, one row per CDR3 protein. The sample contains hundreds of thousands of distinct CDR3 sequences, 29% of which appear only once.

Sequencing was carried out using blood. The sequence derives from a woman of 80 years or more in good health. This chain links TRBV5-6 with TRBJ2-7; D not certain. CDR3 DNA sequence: TGTGCCAGCAGCTTGGTATTATTCGACGAGCAGTACTTC. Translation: CASSLVLFDEQYF.